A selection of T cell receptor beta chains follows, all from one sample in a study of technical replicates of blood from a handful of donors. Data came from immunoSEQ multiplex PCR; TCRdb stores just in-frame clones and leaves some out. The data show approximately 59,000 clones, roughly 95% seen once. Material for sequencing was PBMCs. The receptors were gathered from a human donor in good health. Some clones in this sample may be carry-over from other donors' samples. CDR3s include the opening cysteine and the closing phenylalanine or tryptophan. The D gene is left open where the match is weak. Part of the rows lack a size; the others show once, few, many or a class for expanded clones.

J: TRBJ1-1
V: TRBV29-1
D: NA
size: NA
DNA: TGCAGCGCAAGGACAGCCGAAGCTTTCTTT
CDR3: CSARTAEAFF

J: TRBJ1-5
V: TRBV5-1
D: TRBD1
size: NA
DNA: TGCGCCAGCAGCCCATGGACAGGGAGCAATCAGCCCCAGCATTTT
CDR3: CASSPWTGSNQPQHF

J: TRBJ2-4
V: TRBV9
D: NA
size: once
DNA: TGTGCCAGCAGCGACTCACTAAACATTCAGTACTTC
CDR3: CASSDSLNIQYF

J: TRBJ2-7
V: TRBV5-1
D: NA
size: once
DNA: TGCGCCAGCAGCACCGGGAATCCCTACGAGCAGTACTTC
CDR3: CASSTGNPYEQYF

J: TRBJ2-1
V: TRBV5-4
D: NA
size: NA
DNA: TGTGCCAGCAGCTTGTCATCAGGAACATACAATGAGCAGTTCTTC
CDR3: CASSLSSGTYNEQFF

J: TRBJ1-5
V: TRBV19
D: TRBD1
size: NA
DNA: TGTGCCAGTAGTGATGACGGACAGGGCAGCAATCAGCCCCAGCATTTT
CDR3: CASSDDGQGSNQPQHF

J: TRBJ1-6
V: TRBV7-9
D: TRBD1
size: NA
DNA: TGTGCCAGCATCAGGACAGGGGGGAGCTCCTATAATTCACCCCTCCACTTT
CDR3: CASIRTGGSSYNSPLHF

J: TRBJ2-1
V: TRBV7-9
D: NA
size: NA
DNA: TGTGCCAGCAGCGTCCTATTTAGGGACACGAGGAAGCAGTTCTTC
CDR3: CASSVLFRDTRKQFF

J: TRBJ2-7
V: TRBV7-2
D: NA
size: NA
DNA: TGTGCCAGCGGGCAGGGGGGTTATTGGGACAGCTCCTACGAGCAGTACTTC
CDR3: CASGQGGYWDSSYEQYF

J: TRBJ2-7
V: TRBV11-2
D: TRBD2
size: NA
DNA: TGTGCCAGCAGCTTTGGGTATAGGACTAGCGGGAGGGCATCAGAGCAGTACTTC
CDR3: CASSFGYRTSGRASEQYF

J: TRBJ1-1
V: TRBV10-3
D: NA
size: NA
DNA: TGTGCCATCAGTGCTGCAGGGTTAGGTACTGAAGCTTTCTTT
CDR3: CAISAAGLGTEAFF

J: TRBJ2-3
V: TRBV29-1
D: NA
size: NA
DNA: TGCAGCGTCCAGGGCGATAGCACAGATACGCAGTATTTT
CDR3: CSVQGDSTDTQYF

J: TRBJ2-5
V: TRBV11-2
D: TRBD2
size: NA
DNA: TGTGCCAGCAGCCCCCGGACTAGCGGGCAACAAGAGACCCAGTACTTC
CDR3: CASSPRTSGQQETQYF

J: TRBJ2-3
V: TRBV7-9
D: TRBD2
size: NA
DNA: TGTGCCAGCTCGGGGGGGATAGGGGTTACGCAGTATTTT
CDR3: CASSGGIGVTQYF

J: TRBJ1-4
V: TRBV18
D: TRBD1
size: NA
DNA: TGTGCCAGCTCACCACCGGCTCAGGGGGATGAAAAACTGTTTTTT
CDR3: CASSPPAQGDEKLFF

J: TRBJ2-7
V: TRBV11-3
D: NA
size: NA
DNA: TGTGCCAGCAGCCGGGGAGTCAACTACGAGCAGTACTTC
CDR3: CASSRGVNYEQYF

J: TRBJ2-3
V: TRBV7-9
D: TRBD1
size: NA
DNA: TGTGCCAGCAGCTTAAAGGGGGCTAGCACAGATACGCAGTATTTT
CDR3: CASSLKGASTDTQYF

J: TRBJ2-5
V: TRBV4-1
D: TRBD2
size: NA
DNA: TGCGCCAGCAGCCAAGGGGGGACTAGCGGGAGTCGAGAGACCCAGTACTTC
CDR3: CASSQGGTSGSRETQYF

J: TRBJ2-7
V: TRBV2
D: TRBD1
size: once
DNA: TGTGCCAGCTTCGGGACAGGGAAAAACAACGAGCAGTACTTC
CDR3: CASFGTGKNNEQYF

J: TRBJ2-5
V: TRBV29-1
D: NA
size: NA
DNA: TGCAGCGTTGAAGGGACAGCAGAGACCCAGTACTTC
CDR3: CSVEGTAETQYF

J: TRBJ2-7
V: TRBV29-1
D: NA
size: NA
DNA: TGCAGCGTTGAAGATCAGGCAGAATCCTACGAGCAGTACTTC
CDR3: CSVEDQAESYEQYF

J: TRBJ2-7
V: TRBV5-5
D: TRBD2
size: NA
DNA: TGTGCCAGCAGCCTTAGCGGGGAAAGCTCCTACGAGCAGTACTTC
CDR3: CASSLSGESSYEQYF

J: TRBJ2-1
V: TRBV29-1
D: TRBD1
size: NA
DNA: TGCAGCGTTGAGGGTGACAGGGTGGACAATGAGCAGTTCTTC
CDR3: CSVEGDRVDNEQFF

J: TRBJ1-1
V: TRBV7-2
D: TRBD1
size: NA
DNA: TGTGCCAGCAGCTGGGGACAGGGGAACACTGAAGCTTTCTTT
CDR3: CASSWGQGNTEAFF

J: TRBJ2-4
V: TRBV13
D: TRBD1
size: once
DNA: TGTGCCAGCAGCGCCCGGGACAGCGACCTTAGCATTCAGTACTTC
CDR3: CASSARDSDLSIQYF

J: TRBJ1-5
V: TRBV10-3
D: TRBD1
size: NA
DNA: TGTGCCATCAGCACAGGGGGGGGTCAGCCCCAGCATTTT
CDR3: CAISTGGGQPQHF

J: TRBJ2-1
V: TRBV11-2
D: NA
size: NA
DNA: TGTGCCAGCAGCTTAGGGGTAGCGGAGGGGCAGAATGAGCAGTTCTTC
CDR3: CASSLGVAEGQNEQFF

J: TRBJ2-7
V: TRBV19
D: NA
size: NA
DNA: TGTGCCAGTAGTATATACGGTGAGCAGTACTTC
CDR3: CASSIYGEQYF

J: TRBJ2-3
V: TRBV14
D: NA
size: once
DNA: TGTGCCAGCAGCCCCCTAAAAGCACGAGATACGCAGTATTTT
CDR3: CASSPLKARDTQYF

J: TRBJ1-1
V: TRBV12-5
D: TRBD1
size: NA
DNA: TGTGCCGGGTCTCCAGGGGGGTGGACTGAAGCTTTCTTT
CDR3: CAGSPGGWTEAFF

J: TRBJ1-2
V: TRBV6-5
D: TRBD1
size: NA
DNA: TGTGCCAGCAGTTCCATCGACAGGGGCGGCGGCTACACCTTC
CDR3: CASSSIDRGGGYTF

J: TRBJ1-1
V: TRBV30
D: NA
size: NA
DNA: TGTGCCTGGAGTGTAAATGGGGGGACTGAAGCTTTCTTT
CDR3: CAWSVNGGTEAFF

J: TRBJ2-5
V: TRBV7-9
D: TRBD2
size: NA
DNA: TGTGCCAGCAGCTTGGACCCGCTAGCGGTGGAGACCCAGTACTTC
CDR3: CASSLDPLAVETQYF

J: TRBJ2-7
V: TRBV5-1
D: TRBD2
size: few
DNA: TGCGCCAGCAGCTTGGTGGGACTAGGGGGGAGCGAGCAGTACTTC
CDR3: CASSLVGLGGSEQYF

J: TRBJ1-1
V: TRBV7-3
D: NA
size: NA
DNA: TGTGCCAGCAGCTCCGAACAGAACACTGAAGCTTTCTTT
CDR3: CASSSEQNTEAFF

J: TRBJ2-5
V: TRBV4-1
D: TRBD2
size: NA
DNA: TGCGCCAGCAGCCAAGCCGCAGCGGGGACCCAAGAGACCCAGTACTTC
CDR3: CASSQAAAGTQETQYF

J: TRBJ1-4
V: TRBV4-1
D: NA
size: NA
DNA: TGCGCCAGCAGCCAATCGAGGGTGGCTAATGAAAAACTGTTTTTT
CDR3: CASSQSRVANEKLFF

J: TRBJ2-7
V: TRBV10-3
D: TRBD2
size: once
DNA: TGTGCCATCAGTGGGACTAGTCGGGACGAGCAGTACTTC
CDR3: CAISGTSRDEQYF

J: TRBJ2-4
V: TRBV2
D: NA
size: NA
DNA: TGTGCCAGCCGGAGACGGGACAAAAATCCAAACTCACTAGCCAAAAACATTCAGTACTTC
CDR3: CASRRRDKNPNSLAKNIQYF

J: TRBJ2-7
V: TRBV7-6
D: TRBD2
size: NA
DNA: TGTGCCAGCAGCTTTGGGCGACAGGGGTTAGCGGGAGGCTCCTACGAGCAGTACTTC
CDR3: CASSFGRQGLAGGSYEQYF

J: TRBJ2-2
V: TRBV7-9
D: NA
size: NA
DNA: TGTGCCAGCAGCTTAGGCGGGCTGAACACCGGGGAGCTGTTTTTT
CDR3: CASSLGGLNTGELFF

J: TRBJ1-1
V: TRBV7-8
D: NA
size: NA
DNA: TGTGCCAGCAGCAAGGACAGGAACACTGAAGCTTTCTTT
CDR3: CASSKDRNTEAFF

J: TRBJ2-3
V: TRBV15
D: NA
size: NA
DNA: TGTGCCACCAGCAGAGATCAGGGAGATACGCAGTATTTT
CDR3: CATSRDQGDTQYF

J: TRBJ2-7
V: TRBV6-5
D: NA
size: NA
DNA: TGTGCCAGCAGTTATAAAACAGGTCCCTACGAGCAGTACTTC
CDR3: CASSYKTGPYEQYF

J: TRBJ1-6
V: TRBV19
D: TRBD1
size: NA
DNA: TGTGCCAGTAGTGTCGACAGGGTTGAGCCTGGTTCACCCCTCCACTTT
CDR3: CASSVDRVEPGSPLHF

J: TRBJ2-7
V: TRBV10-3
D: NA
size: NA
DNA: TGTGCCATCAGTGGATATCAGGGCCACGAGCAGTACTTC
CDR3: CAISGYQGHEQYF

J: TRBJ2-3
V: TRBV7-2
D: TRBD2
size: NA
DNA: TGTGCCAGCAGCCGAGCGGGAGGGGGCACTTATACGCAGTATTTT
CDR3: CASSRAGGGTYTQYF